This TCR beta chain derives from a study of cytomegalovirus exposure and HLA in healthy donors. With 60 Vbeta and 13 Jbeta primers, the PCR was carried out. Sequenced by immunoSEQ multiplex PCR; TCRdb stores in-frame clones only, minus some. The table has around 100,000 clones, around four fifths seen once. Overall study findings and caveats: Among TCR beta chains of equal frequency, HLA-associated ones were more clonally expanded in a later analysis. Available immune exposure information covered CMV serostatus only.

Germline V gene data show CDR1 as LNHNV and CDR2 as YYDKDF (reference sequence). The CDR3 consists of 14 residues. V gave up 1 base and J gave up 3 bases, with 9 bases separating them. About this clone: The antigen is unknown.

The sequenced material came from PBMCs. The receptor was derived from a woman between 35 and 50 years old in good health and CMV-seronegative. V gene TRBV15 combines with J gene TRBJ1-2; D not certain. In DNA, the CDR3 is TGTGCCACCAGCAGAGTTTACGGGGACTATGGCTACACCTTC. This encodes CATSRVYGDYGYTF.